These T cell receptor beta chains were read from a single sample in a study of T cells in Graves' hyperthyroidism and ophthalmopathy. TCRdb processed the multiplex PCR reads anew with MiXCR; each CDR3 protein has one entry. The table records approximately 610,000 distinct CDR3 sequences, about 15% of them present only once. Source material: blood. These receptor sequences come from a woman aged 40 to 50 with Graves' ophthalmopathy. The CDR3 runs from the conserved cysteine through the conserved F or W. Each record gives: J gene, V gene, D gene, clone size, CDR3 protein, CDR3 DNA. D genes are given only for firm matches. The size of a clone is reported for some rows only, either as once, few or many, or as a class for expanded clones.

TRBJ1-5 TRBV6-2/TRBV6-3 NA few CASSYPSTYQPQHF TGTGCCAGCAGTTACCCCAGCACCTATCAGCCCCAGCATTTT
TRBJ2-2 TRBV24-1 TRBD2 NA CATSDLKREAGGELFF TGTGCCACCAGTGATTTAAAGCGGGAGGCCGGCGGGGAGCTGTTTTTT
TRBJ1-5 TRBV19 NA many CASSNGSPARAQHF TGTGCCAGTAGTAACGGGTCGCCGGCCCGAGCCCAGCATTTT
TRBJ1-2 TRBV7-9 NA NA CASSFTGLYGYTF TGTGCCAGCAGCTTTACAGGCCTCTATGGCTACACCTTC
TRBJ2-7 TRBV19 NA few CASNLDREEFYEQYF TGTGCCAGTAACCTTGACAGAGAAGAATTCTACGAGCAGTACTTC
TRBJ2-4 TRBV4-1 NA once CASSPGLPPAKNIQYF TGCGCCAGCAGCCCAGGACTGCCCCCCGCCAAAAACATTCAGTACTTC
TRBJ1-2 TRBV6-1 NA many CASTQFGQGRTNYGYTF TGTGCCAGCACCCAGTTTGGGCAGGGGCGCACTAACTATGGCTACACCTTC
TRBJ2-7 TRBV20-1 NA NA CSAYLDSNYEQYF TGCAGTGCTTACTTAGACAGTAACTACGAGCAGTACTTC
TRBJ2-7 TRBV6-2/TRBV6-3 TRBD2 NA CASTHPSGNNEQYF TGTGCCAGCACCCACCCTAGCGGGAACAACGAGCAGTACTTC
TRBJ1-1 TRBV19 NA NA CASSIGLRTEVFF TGTGCCAGTAGTATAGGGTTACGCACTGAAGTTTTCTTT
TRBJ1-2 TRBV7-6 NA NA CASKSGEGYTF TGTGCCAGCAAAAGCGGGGAAGGCTACACCTTC
TRBJ2-2 TRBV7-3 NA NA CASSLNQGTTGELFF TGTGCCAGCAGCTTAAACCAGGGTACCACCGGGGAGCTGTTTTTT
TRBJ1-2 TRBV28 NA many CASSRGSNYGYTF TGTGCCAGCAGCCGCGGCAGTAACTATGGCTACACCTTC
TRBJ2-7 TRBV2 NA few CASTGGRTYEQYF TGTGCCAGCACGGGGGGCCGGACCTACGAGCAGTACTTC
TRBJ2-7 TRBV9 NA few CASSVFRDLSYEQYF TGTGCCAGCAGCGTATTTCGGGACCTGTCCTACGAGCAGTACTTC
TRBJ2-5 TRBV12-3/TRBV12-4 NA once CASSLSPRFRGYQETQYF TGTGCCAGCAGTTTATCGCCCCGTTTCAGGGGATACCAAGAGACCCAGTACTTC
TRBJ2-7 TRBV5-1 TRBD2 few CASSLSNSSGTLPSYEQYF TGCGCCAGCAGCTTGTCGAATTCTAGCGGGACGTTACCCTCCTACGAGCAGTACTTC
TRBJ2-7 TRBV28 TRBD1 NA CASSFGTGSHEQYF TGTGCCAGCAGTTTTGGGACAGGGTCTCACGAGCAGTACTTC
TRBJ1-5 TRBV6-9 NA many CAKYQGNSNQPQHF TGTGCCAAGTATCAGGGGAATAGCAATCAGCCCCAGCATTTT
TRBJ1-5 TRBV12-3/TRBV12-4 NA many CASMKTATLSNQPQHF TGTGCCAGCATGAAGACAGCCACTCTTTCAAATCAGCCCCAGCATTTT
TRBJ2-5 TRBV28 TRBD2 few CASSLPGGRGQETQYF TGTGCCAGCAGTTTGCCGGGAGGGCGGGGGCAAGAGACCCAGTACTTC
TRBJ2-5 TRBV7-8 NA many CASSLAARPQETQYF TGTGCCAGCAGCTTAGCGGCCCGCCCCCAAGAGACCCAGTACTTC
TRBJ1-1 TRBV6-2/TRBV6-3 TRBD1 many CASKYPGTANTEAFF TGTGCCAGCAAATACCCCGGGACAGCTAACACTGAAGCTTTCTTT
TRBJ1-1 TRBV30 NA NA CAWTWGRDTEAFF TGTGCCTGGACATGGGGTAGGGACACTGAAGCTTTCTTT